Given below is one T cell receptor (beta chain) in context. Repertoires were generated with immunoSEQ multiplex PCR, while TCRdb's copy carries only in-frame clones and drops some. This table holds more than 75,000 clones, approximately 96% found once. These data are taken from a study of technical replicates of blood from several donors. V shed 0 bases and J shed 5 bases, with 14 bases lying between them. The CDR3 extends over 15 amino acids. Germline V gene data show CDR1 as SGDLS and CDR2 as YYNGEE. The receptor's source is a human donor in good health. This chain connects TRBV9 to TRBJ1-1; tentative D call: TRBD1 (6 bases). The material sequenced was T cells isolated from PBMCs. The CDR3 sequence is CASSVVGAGETEAFF. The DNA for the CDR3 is TGTGCCAGCAGCGTAGTAGGGGCAGGGGAAACTGAAGCTTTCTTT.